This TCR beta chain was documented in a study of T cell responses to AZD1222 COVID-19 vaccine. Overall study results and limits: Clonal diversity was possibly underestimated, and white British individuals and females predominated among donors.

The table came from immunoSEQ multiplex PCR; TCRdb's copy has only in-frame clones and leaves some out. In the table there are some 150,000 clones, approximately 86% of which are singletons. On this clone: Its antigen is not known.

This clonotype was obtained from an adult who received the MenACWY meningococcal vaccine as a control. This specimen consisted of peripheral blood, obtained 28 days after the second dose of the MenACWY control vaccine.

In DNA, the CDR3 is TGTGCCAGCAGCTACACCGGGACAGGGAGGACTGAAGCTTTCTTT. As protein: CASSYTGTGRTEAFF. The chain links TRBV5-6 to TRBJ1-1; TRBD1 matches 9 bases. The CDR3 consists of 15 residues. V was pared by 3 bases and J by 5 bases, with 8 bases of the junction left unmatched. Germline assignment: CDR1 SGHDT and CDR2 YYEEEE.